Below, 15 T cell receptor gamma chains from the same sample are listed, as sequenced in a study of Vδ1+ human thymocytes. Whole-study findings and limits: Highly polyclonal TRG and TRD repertoires with Gaussian CDR3 length distributions appeared in thymus.

Antigens of these TCRs are unknown. RNA was extracted from the cells and then reverse transcribed. CDR3 amplicons came from multiplex PCR with pooled V-gene forward and constant-region reverse primers. TCRdb reapplied CATT to the multiplex PCR reads. This sample has 30,000 to 45,000 gamma-chain clones, with around 20% found just once. The sequenced sample was Vdelta1+ gamma-delta thymocytes from the thymus. Subset specified: FACS-sorted CD3+ TCRalphabeta- TCRVdelta1+ TCRVdelta2- thymocytes. These receptors originate from a girl under three years old who had congenital heart surgery.

Notes on this clone: This clone may be a read error of a much larger clone one base away. The V and J genes are TRGV2 and TRGJ1 or TRGJ2. With V trimmed by 4 bases and J by 9 bases, 3 bases remained unmatched. Germline loops: CDR1 EGSNGY, CDR2 YDSYNSKV. The CDR3 has 10 amino acids. CDR3 amino acids: CATWDRKKLF. DNA of the CDR3: TGTGCCACCTGGGATCGTAAGAAACTCTTT.

This clone turned up a few times. The chain has TRGV4 and TRGJ1 or TRGJ2. V was clipped by 5 bases and J by 3 bases; unmatched bases: 10. CDR1 and CDR2 from the germline V gene are EGSTGY and YDSYTSSV. CDR3 length equals 14 residues. The CDR3 DNA reads TGTGCCACCTGGGCTCCCGGGGGTTATTATAAGAAACTCTTT. Protein: CATWAPGGYYKKLF.

This chain joins TRGV2 and TRGJ1 or TRGJ2. Germline V gene sequence: CDR1 EGSNGY, CDR2 YDSYNSKV. The CDR3 sequence is 16 residues long. V gave up 2 bases and J gave up 10 bases; unmatched junction bases: 20. The CDR3 bases are TGTGCCACCTGGGACGTCCTCCCTTATTCATATGGGAAGAAACTCTTT. Amino acid sequence: CATWDVLPYSYGKKLF.

The J gene is TRGJ1 or TRGJ2, the V gene TRGV9. J gave up 9 bases and V 5 bases, and 1 base lay outside the gene matches. The CDR3 is made up of 9 amino acids. Germline V gene lookup returns CDR1 GITISATS and CDR2 ISYDGTV (reference sequence). In nucleotides, the CDR3 is TGTGCCTTGTGGGTTAAGAAACTCTTT. Translating it yields CALWVKKLF.

The sample holds a few counts of this clone. This chain uses TRGV3 with TRGJ1 or TRGJ2. The CDR3 contains 14 residues. Trimming took 2 bases from V and 7 from J; bases not matched to a gene: 11. Per germline, CDR1 VTNTFY and CDR2 YDVSTARD (reference sequence). The CDR3 loop reads CATWDTPRGYKKLF. CDR3 bases: TGTGCCACCTGGGACACCCCGCGGGGGTATAAGAAACTCTTT.

The chain combines TRGV9 with TRGJ1 or TRGJ2. Germline-derived CDR1 and CDR2 are GITISATS and ISYDGTV (reference sequence). The length of the CDR3 is 12 residues. J lost 7 bases, V lost 7 bases, and 10 bases had no gene match. The CDR3 loop is CALCGRYYKKLF. The CDR3 DNA reads TGTGCCTTGTGTGGGAGGTACTATAAGAAACTCTTT.

The chain employs TRGV2 and TRGJP1. CDR1 is EGSNGY and CDR2 is YDSYNSKV in the germline V gene. CDR3 size: 15 residues. After removal of 3 bases from V and 0 bases from J, the junction contained 4 bases not matched to a gene. For the CDR3, the DNA is TGTGCCACCTGGGACACTTATACCACTGGTTGGTTCAAGATATTT. As protein: CATWDTYTTGWFKIF.

Comments on this clone: Being one base from a much bigger clone, this may be a read error. Within the sample, other DNA sequences also encode this same CDR3. The chain employs TRGV8 and TRGJ1 or TRGJ2. Germline-derived CDR1 and CDR2 are VENAVY and YDSYNSRV. This CDR3 has 13 residues. J gave up 1 base and V 3 bases, and 3 bases lay outside the gene matches. CDR3 region: CATWDLNYYKKLF. CDR3 nucleotides: TGTGCCACCTGGGATCTAAATTATTATAAGAAACTCTTT.

This chain connects TRGV2 to TRGJ1 or TRGJ2. The CDR3 runs 15 residues. Looked up from germline, CDR1 is EGSNGY and CDR2 is YDSYNSKV. Germline trimming cut 3 bases from V and 5 bases from J; bases unmatched to any gene: 13. This CDR3 reads CATWDRPKRNYKKLF. The CDR3 region has the DNA TGTGCCACCTGGGACAGGCCCAAAAGAAATTATAAGAAACTCTTT.

This clone has only a few counts. This may stem from a read error, because a much larger clone lies one nucleotide away. V and J are TRGV3 and TRGJ1 or TRGJ2. The CDR3 runs to 13 residues. Germline V gene lookup returns CDR1 VTNTFY and CDR2 YDVSTARD (reference sequence). V shed 4 bases and J 0 bases; nucleotides not matched to a gene: 3. The CDR3 region has the DNA TGTGCCACCTGGGAACCGAATTATTATAAGAAACTCTTT. Protein sequence: CATWEPNYYKKLF.

The chain carries TRGV3 and TRGJ1 or TRGJ2. V lost 0 bases to trimming and J lost 4 bases; unmatched junction nucleotides: 9. The CDR3 contains 15 residues. From germline, CDR1 is VTNTFY and CDR2 YDVSTARD (reference sequence). The CDR3 reads CATWDRRLPYYKKLF. The CDR3 region has the DNA TGTGCCACCTGGGACAGGCGTTTGCCCTATTATAAGAAACTCTTT.

As regards this clone: This sequence may be a read error, since a much larger clone differs from it by one base. The V call is TRGV3, the J call TRGJ1 or TRGJ2. Germline V CDR1 and CDR2: VTNTFY, YDVSTARD (reference sequence). The CDR3 runs to 12 residues. The V segment lost 3 bases and the J segment 8 bases; nucleotides outside the gene matches: 7. The CDR3 nucleotides read TGTGCCACCTGGGACGGTCCGGATAAGAAACTCTTT. Protein: CATWDGPDKKLF.

The V call is TRGV3, the J call TRGJ1 or TRGJ2. The CDR3 is 14 amino acids. The germline V gene has CDR1 VTNTFY and CDR2 YDVSTARD (reference sequence). With 0 bases clipped from V and 5 bases from J, the junction kept 7 bases outside the gene matches. The DNA for the CDR3 is TGTGCCACCTGGGACAGGCGCGGGAATTATAAGAAACTCTTT. It specifies CATWDRRGNYKKLF.

This clone was observed a few times. The chain couples TRGV9 to TRGJ1 or TRGJ2. The CDR3 length is 14 residues. Germline CDR1 GITISATS, CDR2 ISYDGTV (reference sequence). After removal of 0 bases from V and 10 bases from J, the junction contained 12 bases not matched to a gene. CDR3 sequence: CALWEVRKALKKLF. The CDR3 nucleotides are TGTGCCTTGTGGGAGGTGCGAAAGGCTCTAAAGAAACTCTTT.

In regard to this clone: A much larger clone lies one base from this, so it may be a read error. Other DNA sequences within the sample encode an identical CDR3. This chain links TRGV2 with TRGJP2. Germline V lookup: CDR1 EGSNGY, CDR2 YDSYNSKV. J was trimmed by 6 bases and V by 0 bases; bases with no gene match: 4. There are 14 residues in the CDR3. The CDR3 sequence is CATWDGHGDWIKTF. CDR3 DNA: TGTGCCACCTGGGACGGGCACGGTGATTGGATCAAGACGTTT.